These 23 T cell receptor beta chains came from one sample sequenced in a study of blood T cell repertoires in COVID-19. TCRdb keeps only in-frame clones here, not all; method: immunoSEQ multiplex PCR. The data show about 370,000 clones, with more than 70% seen just once and around 2.8% held by the top ten. The sequenced sample consisted of peripheral blood. These receptors came from a woman aged 30 to 39 with COVID-19, enrolled during active disease.

The chain links TRBV12-3 or TRBV12-4 to TRBJ1-2; TRBD1 matches at 8 bases. Trimming took 5 bases from V and 4 from J; bases not matched to a gene: 3. The CDR3 totals 13 residues. The CDR3 spells CASSDRGGYGYTF. The CDR3 bases are TGTGCCAGCAGTGACAGGGGAGGCTATGGCTACACCTTC.

The chain joins TRBV5-4 to TRBJ2-5; 9 bases are a match to TRBD2. The V and J ends lost 0 bases and 4 bases, in that order; junction bases with no gene match: 4. This CDR3 spans 15 amino acids. In germline, CDR1 is SGHNT, CDR2 YYREEE (reference sequence). CDR3: CASSLALAGAETQYF. The DNA for the CDR3 is TGTGCCAGCAGCTTGGCGTTAGCGGGAGCAGAGACCCAGTACTTC.

The chain links TRBV29-1 to TRBJ2-7, with TRBD2 matching over 9 bases. Germline V gene lookup returns CDR1 SQVTM and CDR2 ANQGSEA. The CDR3 runs 15 residues. The V and J ends lost 7 bases and 5 bases, in that order; junction bases with no gene match: 15. The CDR3 reads CSAVGRGGPGHEQYF. The CDR3 DNA reads TGCAGCGCCGTTGGGCGGGGGGGCCCTGGGCACGAGCAGTACTTC.

The V gene is TRBV6-2 or TRBV6-3, the J gene TRBJ1-2, with D hard to call. The germline V gene encodes CDR1 MNHEY and CDR2 SVGEGT. V was clipped by 5 bases and J by 4 bases, with 8 bases between them. The CDR3 totals 12 residues. The CDR3 is CASSPLFYGYTF. The CDR3 nucleotides read TGTGCCAGCAGTCCCCTATTCTATGGCTACACCTTC.

The J gene is TRBJ1-2, the V gene TRBV4-1; 8 nucleotides match TRBD1. Losses at the gene ends were 1 base for V and 3 bases for J; bases not matched to a gene: 10. The CDR3 consists of 17 residues. From germline, CDR1 is MGHRA and CDR2 YSYEKL. The CDR3 spells CASSQGPPGGRDYGYTF. The CDR3 nucleotides read TGCGCCAGCAGCCAAGGCCCCCCAGGGGGCCGGGACTATGGCTACACCTTC.

The chain carries TRBV19 and TRBJ2-7; 8 bases are a match to TRBD1. CDR3 length: 16 amino acids. The germline gives CDR1 LNHDA, CDR2 SQIVND (reference sequence). V was pared by 10 bases and J by 4 bases, with 18 bases of the junction left unmatched. The CDR3 loop reads CATTNGADRELYEQYF. CDR3 bases: TGTGCCACCACTAATGGGGCGGACAGGGAGCTTTACGAGCAGTACTTC.

This clone was seen more than once but under ten times. The V and J genes are TRBV4-3 and TRBJ1-5; 7 positions agree with TRBD1. J gave up 5 bases and V 2 bases, and 3 bases lay outside the gene matches. Germline values: CDR1 LGHNA, CDR2 YSLEER. The CDR3 has 14 amino acids. The CDR3 sequence is CASSQSTGDQPQHF. The CDR3 region has the DNA TGCGCCAGCAGCCAATCCACAGGGGATCAGCCCCAGCATTTT.

V usage is TRBV6-5 and J usage is TRBJ2-7; D is possibly TRBD2 (5 bases). Germline loops: CDR1 MNHEY, CDR2 SVGAGI. CDR3 length equals 13 residues. Trimming cost V 5 bases and J 4 bases, with 12 bases left between them. This CDR3 reads CASSPRGAYEQYV. CDR3 DNA sequence: TGTGCCAGCAGTCCCCGGGGAGCATACGAGCAGTACGTC.

The genes are TRBV6-5 and TRBJ1-1, with D possibly matching TRBD1 (6 bases). CDR1 and CDR2 from the germline V gene are MNHEY and SVGAGI. Trimming stripped 5 bases from V and 5 bases from J, with 12 bases between. The CDR3 spans 13 residues. In DNA form, the CDR3 reads TGTGCCAGCAGTCGCCGAAGGGGGACTGAAGCTTTCTTT. Residues: CASSRRRGTEAFF.

The chain joins TRBV29-1 to TRBJ2-5, with TRBD1 matching 7 bases. The V and J ends lost 4 bases and 3 bases, in that order; junction bases with no gene match: 8. This CDR3 comprises 14 residues. Germline V CDR1 and CDR2: SQVTM, ANQGSEA. The CDR3 loop reads CSVGVTGRKETQYF. In DNA form, the CDR3 reads TGCAGCGTTGGGGTGACAGGGAGAAAAGAGACCCAGTACTTC. The full variable domain, with the rest looked up from reference TRBV29-1 and TRBJ2-5, is SAVISQKPSRDICQRGTSLTIQCQVDSQVTMMFWYRQQPGQSLTLIATANQGSEATYESGFVIDKFPISRPNLTFSTLTVSNMSPEDSSIYLCSVGVTGRKETQYFGPGTRLLVL.

The chain recombines TRBV24-1 with TRBJ2-2; TRBD2 is a possible D gene (6 bases). V was trimmed by 4 bases and J by 2 bases, leaving 19 bases between them. This CDR3 has 18 amino acids. Per germline, CDR1 KGHDR and CDR2 SFDVKD. The CDR3 region is CATSEYLGWGDNTGELFF. CDR3 DNA: TGTGCCACCAGTGAATACCTTGGTTGGGGGGACAACACCGGGGAGCTGTTTTTT.

CDR3 nucleotide sequence: TGTGCCACCCCGGTGGGGCCGCAGCAACAGTCCTACGAGCAGTACGTC. Amino acids: CATPVGPQQQSYEQYV. V usage is TRBV24-1 and J usage is TRBJ2-7; perhaps TRBD1 as D (5 bases). The CDR3 is 16 residues long. CDR1 KGHDR and CDR2 SFDVKD come from the germline V gene. The germline V and J ends were trimmed by 9 bases and 1 base, with 21 bases remaining between them.

The chain couples TRBV11-3 to TRBJ2-1; D is ambiguous. Trimming took off 2 bases at V and 1 base at J, with 9 bases between the two ends. Germline V gene lookup returns CDR1 SGHNT and CDR2 YENEEA. The CDR3 is made up of 15 amino acids. CDR3 region: CASSLLPQSYNEQFF. As DNA, the CDR3 is TGTGCCAGCAGCTTACTTCCACAATCCTACAATGAGCAGTTCTTC. Combining the CDR3 with reference TRBV11-3 and TRBJ2-1 gives the whole variable domain EAGVVQSPRYKIIEKKQPVAFWCNPISGHNTLYWYLQNLGQGPELLIRYENEEAVDDSQLPKDRFSAERLKGVDSTLKIQPAELGDSAVYLCASSLLPQSYNEQFFGPGTRLTVL.

The chain joins TRBV14 to TRBJ2-5; D possibly corresponds to TRBD2 (6 bases). The CDR3 length is 18 residues. Trimming cost V 1 base and J 2 bases, with 20 bases left between them. Germline loops: CDR1 SGHDN, CDR2 FVKESK. CDR3 nucleotides: TGTGCCAGCAGCCAAGCGGGCCGAACGGGGACTTATCAAGAGACCCAGTACTTC. This codes for CASSQAGRTGTYQETQYF.

The table lists this clone with a count of one. The rearrangement joins TRBV28 to TRBJ1-1; no definite D call. Deletions cut 2 bases from V and 5 bases from J, with 12 bases between. In germline, CDR1 is MDHEN, CDR2 SYDVKM. The CDR3 totals 14 residues. CDR3 sequence: CASSLNPPFTEAFF. The CDR3 nucleotides read TGTGCCAGCAGTTTAAATCCCCCTTTTACTGAAGCTTTCTTT.

This chain connects TRBV9 to TRBJ2-3; 11 bases match TRBD2. Trimming took 3 bases from V and 2 from J; bases not matched to a gene: 5. This CDR3 has 16 amino acids. The germline V gene has CDR1 SGDLS and CDR2 YYNGEE. CDR3: CASSAGTSGYTDTQYF. The CDR3 DNA sequence: TGTGCCAGCAGCGCGGGGACTAGCGGATACACAGATACGCAGTATTTT.

This chain connects TRBV18 to TRBJ1-4; a possible D gene is TRBD1 (5 bases). The CDR3 sequence is 15 residues long. CDR1 KGHSH and CDR2 LQKENI come from the germline V gene. The V end lost 2 bases, the J end lost 8 bases, and 15 bases lay between the germline ends. The CDR3 sequence: CASSPSGGVDEKLFF. For the CDR3, the DNA is TGTGCCAGCTCACCAAGTGGGGGGGTAGACGAAAAACTGTTTTTT. The full variable domain, with the rest looked up from reference TRBV18 and TRBJ1-4, is NAGVMQNPRHLVRRRGQEARLRCSPMKGHSHVYWYRQLPEEGLKFMVYLQKENIIDESGMPKERFSAEFPKEGPSILRIQQVVRGDSAAYFCASSPSGGVDEKLFFGSGTQLSVL.

J is TRBJ2-7 and V is TRBV2, with D possibly being TRBD2 (5 bases). V lost 7 bases and J 5 bases, leaving 15 bases between the germline ends. CDR1 and CDR2 from the germline V gene are SNHLY and FYNNEI. The length of the CDR3 is 13 residues. Written as DNA, the CDR3 is TGTGCCAGCATCGGGGAGCAGAGGGACGAGCAGTACGTC. Encoded protein: CASIGEQRDEQYV.

The chain combines TRBV24-1 with TRBJ2-5; the match to TRBD2 covers 12 bases. In germline, CDR1 is KGHDR, CDR2 SFDVKD. The V and J ends lost 4 bases and 4 bases, in that order; junction bases with no gene match: 6. CDR3 size: 16 residues. The CDR3 nucleotides are TGTGCCACCAGTGACACGACTAGCGGGAGACGAGAGACCCAGTACTTC. Its translation is CATSDTTSGRRETQYF.

This clone was counted a few times. The chain carries TRBV4-2 and TRBJ1-1; 7 nucleotides align to TRBD1. This CDR3 is built from 15 residues. CDR1 is LGHNA, CDR2 YNFKEQ, per germline. V was clipped by 1 base and J by 3 bases; unmatched bases: 5. CDR3 DNA: TGTGCCAGCAGCCAAGCTGACAGGGCGGACACTGAAGCTTTCTTT. It is translated as CASSQADRADTEAFF.

The gene calls are TRBV7-9 and TRBJ2-3, with 10 nucleotides matching TRBD2. The CDR3 is 15 amino acids. Per germline, CDR1 SEHNR and CDR2 FQNEAQ (reference sequence). The junction had 1 base not matched to a gene; V was cut back by 3 bases and J by 1 base. CDR3 nucleotides: TGTGCCAGCAGCTTGGGGACTAGCGGCACAGATACGCAGTATTTT. It specifies CASSLGTSGTDTQYF.

The chain has TRBV25-1 and TRBJ1-1; D perhaps matches TRBD1 (6 bases). This CDR3 comprises 14 residues. Trimming took 7 bases from V and 4 from J, leaving 16 bases between them. Germline-derived CDR1 and CDR2 are MGHDK and SYGVNS. The CDR3: CASTSAGAVTEAFF. CDR3 sequence (DNA): TGTGCCAGCACTTCGGCAGGGGCGGTCACTGAAGCTTTCTTT.

The rearrangement joins TRBV7-2 to TRBJ2-6, with 8 bases identical to TRBD1. After removal of 4 bases from V and 2 bases from J, the junction contained 4 bases not matched to a gene. The CDR3 sequence is 16 residues long. Per the germline V gene, CDR1 is SGHTA and CDR2 is FQGNSA. The CDR3 protein is CASSWATGAGANVLTF. The CDR3 DNA follows: TGTGCCAGCAGCTGGGCGACAGGGGCTGGGGCCAACGTCCTGACTTTC.